Reported below is one T cell receptor beta chain. Its target antigen remains unknown. No much larger clonotype is one base removed from it; base qualities were not supplied. The CDR3, from cysteine to phenylalanine, totals 11 residues. The CDR3 DNA has 33 bases and is translated from base 1. V was cut back by 10 bases and J by 3 bases, leaving a gap of 9 bases between them. The germline V gene encodes CDR1 SGHVS and CDR2 FQNEAQ. The sample originates from a study of PD-1 blockade in classical Hodgkin lymphoma (dated by TCRdb to 2018 to 2021). Regarding the study in general: Nivolumab dosing was 3 mg/kg intravenously every 2 weeks, continuing until either disease progression or unacceptable toxicity. The study used CyTOF and TCR beta sequencing to define a peripheral blood immune signature of response to PD-1 blockade in classical Hodgkin lymphoma.

The sample's time point label, decoded: cycle 1 day 1 (C1D1), immediately before nivolumab initiation. Every trial patient had relapsed following autologous stem cell transplantation, and prior brentuximab vedotin exposure was what differed among cohorts A, B and C. The trial cohort was composed of about 54 patients with relapsed/refractory classical Hodgkin lymphoma, for whom complete response, partial response or progressive disease was recorded as best overall response. In the multi-cohort phase II CheckMate 205 trial, trial patients received single-agent nivolumab. Best overall response was determined by an independent review committee according to the 2007 International Working Group response criteria. PBMCs from the trial were collected at three points: immediately before nivolumab initiation (C1D1), and during therapy at cycle 2 day 1 and cycle 4 day 1. Peripheral blood was collected in 8 mL Vacutainer Cell Preparation Tubes, from which PBMCs were isolated by centrifugation and then cryopreserved.

The Qiagen DNeasy kit was used to extract genomic DNA both from unsorted PBMCs and from the negatively selected CD4+ and CD8+ fractions. Using primers that anneal to V and J segments, immunoSEQ multiplex PCR amplified the TCR beta CDR3 regions. A synthetic immune receptor repertoire was used to minimize amplification bias, and remaining bias was computationally removed after sequencing. Per the authors' processing: Custom Python scripts were used to quantify repertoire diversity as the Shannon entropy index. Unsorted, CD4+ and CD8+ repertoires were analyzed separately, except in combined analyses where CD4+ and CD8+ sequences were merged in silico. Clonal expansion was defined as a frequency increase of at least 2-fold after treatment compared with C1D1, and clones undetected at baseline were assigned a pseudocount of 0.5. Singleton clones were defined as clones with 0 or 1 copy at C1D1, and non-singleton clones were defined as clones with 2 or more copies. By matching protein sequences in sorted samples from the same patient, clones expanded in unsorted samples were annotated as CD4+, CD8+ or unknown. Wilcoxon tests on paired samples were used to test diversity changes from C1D1 to C4D1. The table was pulled from immuneACCESS by TCRdb, which kept in-frame rearrangements only. Such tables lose some clones; where checked, under half of the loss comes from unresolved V genes, and the rest has no known cause. The V and J calls and clone size come from that table; D and trimming were worked out from the DNA. The sample table shows about 17,000 clones, and approximately 72% are seen once. Jointly, the top ten make up around 4.6% of the sample.

On the study overall, not on this receptor specifically: The study was limited to a single clinical trial cohort, and causes of repertoire differences, possibly disease activity or prior therapy, remained undefined. Diversity was lower in patients who began nivolumab less than 1 year after ASCT, so these patients were left out of later analyses to avoid confounding by immune reconstitution. Baseline TCR diversity was reported to be lower in newly diagnosed patients than in healthy donors and to be lower still in relapsed/refractory patients. Trial patients achieving complete response had baseline diversity similar to newly diagnosed patients, whereas partial responders and progressors had significantly lower diversity. A significant rise by C4D1 was seen in CD4+ but not CD8+ TCR diversity (p=0.0027 vs p=0.16), with the rise being most apparent in complete responders (p=0.02).

Recombination connected TRBV7-8 to TRBJ1-2; the D gene assignment is ambiguous. The TCR originated in a human donor with classical Hodgkin lymphoma. The sequencing here drew on peripheral blood mononuclear cells (PBMCs), taken at baseline. DNA sequence: TGTGCCACGAGGGCCTACTATGGCTACACCTTC. This encodes CATRAYYGYTF.